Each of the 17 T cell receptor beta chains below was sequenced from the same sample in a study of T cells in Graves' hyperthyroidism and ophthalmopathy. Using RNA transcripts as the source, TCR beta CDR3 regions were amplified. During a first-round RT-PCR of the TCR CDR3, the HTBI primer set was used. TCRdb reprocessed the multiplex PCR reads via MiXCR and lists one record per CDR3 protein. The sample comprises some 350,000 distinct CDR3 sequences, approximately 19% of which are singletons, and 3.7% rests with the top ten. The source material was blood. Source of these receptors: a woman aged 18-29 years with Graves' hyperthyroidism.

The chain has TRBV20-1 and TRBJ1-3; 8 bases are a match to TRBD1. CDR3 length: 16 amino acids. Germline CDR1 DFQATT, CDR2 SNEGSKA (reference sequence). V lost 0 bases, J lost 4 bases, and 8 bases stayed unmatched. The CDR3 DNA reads TGCAGTGCTAGAGACCATAACAGGGGGGGAGGAAACACCATATATTTT. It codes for CSARDHNRGGGNTIYF.

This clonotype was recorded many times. CDR3 sequence (DNA): TGTGCCAGCAGCCCCGGGGCAGGGTCGGGCGAGCAGTACTTC. Protein sequence: CASSPGAGSGEQYF. This rearrangement joins TRBV3-1 to TRBJ2-7; tentatively, D is TRBD1 or TRBD2 (5 bases each). Looked up from germline, CDR1 is LGHDT and CDR2 is YNNKEL (reference sequence). The CDR3 loop spans 14 amino acids. The ends were cut back, 4 bases at V and 6 bases at J, with 16 bases in the middle.

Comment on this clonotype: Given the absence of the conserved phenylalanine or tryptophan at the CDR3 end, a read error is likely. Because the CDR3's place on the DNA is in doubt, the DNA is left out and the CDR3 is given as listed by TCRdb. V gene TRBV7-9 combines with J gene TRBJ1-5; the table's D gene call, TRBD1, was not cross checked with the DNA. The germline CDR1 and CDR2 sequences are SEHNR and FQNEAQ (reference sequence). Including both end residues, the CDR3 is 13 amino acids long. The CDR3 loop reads CAVRQGVNQPQQL.

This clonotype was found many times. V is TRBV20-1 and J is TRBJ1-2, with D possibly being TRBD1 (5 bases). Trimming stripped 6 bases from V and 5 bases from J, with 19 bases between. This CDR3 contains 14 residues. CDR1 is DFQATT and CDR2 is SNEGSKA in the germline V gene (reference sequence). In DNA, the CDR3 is TGCAGTGCGGGACCCCGCCCAGATGGGTATGGCTACACCTTC. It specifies CSAGPRPDGYGYTF.

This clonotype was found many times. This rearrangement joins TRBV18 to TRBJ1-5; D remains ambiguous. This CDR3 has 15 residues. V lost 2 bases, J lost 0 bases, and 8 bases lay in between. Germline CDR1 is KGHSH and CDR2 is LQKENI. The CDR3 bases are TGTGCCAGCTCACCAGGGTTGGATAGCAATCAGCCCCAGCATTTT. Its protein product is CASSPGLDSNQPQHF.

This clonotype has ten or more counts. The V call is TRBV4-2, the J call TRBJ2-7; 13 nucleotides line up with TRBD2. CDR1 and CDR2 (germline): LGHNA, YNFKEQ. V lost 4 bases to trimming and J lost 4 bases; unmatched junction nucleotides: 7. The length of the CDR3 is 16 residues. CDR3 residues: CASSPRTSGGAYEQYF. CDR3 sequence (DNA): TGTGCCAGCAGCCCCAGGACTAGCGGGGGTGCGTACGAGCAGTACTTC.

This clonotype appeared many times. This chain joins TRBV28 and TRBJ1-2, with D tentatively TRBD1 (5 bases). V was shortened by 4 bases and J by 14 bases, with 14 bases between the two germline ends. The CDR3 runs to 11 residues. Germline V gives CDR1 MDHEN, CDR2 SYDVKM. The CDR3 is CASSWGDQRTF. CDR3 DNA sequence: TGTGCCAGCAGTTGGGGGGACCAAAGGACCTTC.

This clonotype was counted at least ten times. The CDR3 protein is CASRLRDALYEQYF. The CDR3 coding sequence is TGTGCCAGCAGGCTCCGGGACGCCCTCTACGAGCAGTACTTC. The J gene is TRBJ2-7, the V gene TRBV28; TRBD1 or TRBD2 may be the D gene (5 bases each). The length of the CDR3 is 14 residues. Germline CDR1 is MDHEN and CDR2 is SYDVKM. Between the trimmed V and J ends, which lost 6 bases and 3 bases, there was a span of 15 bases.

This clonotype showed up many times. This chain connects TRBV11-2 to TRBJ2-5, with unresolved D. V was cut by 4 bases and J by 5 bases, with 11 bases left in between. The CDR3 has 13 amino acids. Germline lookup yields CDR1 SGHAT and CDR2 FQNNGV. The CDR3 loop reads CASSSTPAETQYF. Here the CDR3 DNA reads TGTGCCAGCAGCTCAACACCGGCGGAGACCCAGTACTTC.

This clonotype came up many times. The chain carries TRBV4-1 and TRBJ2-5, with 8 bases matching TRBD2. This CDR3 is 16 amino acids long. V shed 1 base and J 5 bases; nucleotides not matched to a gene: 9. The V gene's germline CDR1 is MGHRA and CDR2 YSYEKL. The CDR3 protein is CASSQVPGGAAETQYF. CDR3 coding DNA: TGCGCCAGCAGCCAAGTTCCGGGGGGGGCCGCGGAGACCCAGTACTTC.

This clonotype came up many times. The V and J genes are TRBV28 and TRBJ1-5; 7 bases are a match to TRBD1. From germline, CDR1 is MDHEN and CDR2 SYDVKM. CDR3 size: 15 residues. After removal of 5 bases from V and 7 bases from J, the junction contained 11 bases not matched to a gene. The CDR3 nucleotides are TGTGCCAGCAGTCTAGAATCAGGGGGAAGGCAGCCCCAGCATTTT. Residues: CASSLESGGRQPQHF.

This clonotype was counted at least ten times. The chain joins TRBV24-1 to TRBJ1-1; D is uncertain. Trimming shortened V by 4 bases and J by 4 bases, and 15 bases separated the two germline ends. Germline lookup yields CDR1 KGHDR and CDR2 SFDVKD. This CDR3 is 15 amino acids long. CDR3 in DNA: TGTGCCACCAGTGACTCACACCAGTTGAGCACTGAAGCTTTCTTT. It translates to CATSDSHQLSTEAFF.

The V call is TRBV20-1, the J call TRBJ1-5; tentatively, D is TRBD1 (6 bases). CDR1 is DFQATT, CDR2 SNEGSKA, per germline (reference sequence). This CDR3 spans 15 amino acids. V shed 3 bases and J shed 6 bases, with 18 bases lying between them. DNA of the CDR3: TGCAGTGCTAGCTCTCCCCAGCAGGGGCGTCAGCCCCAGCATTTT. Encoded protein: CSASSPQQGRQPQHF.

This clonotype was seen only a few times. The CDR3 sequence: CASSFGRYLETQYF. CDR3 nucleotides: TGTGCCAGCAGTTTTGGTCGCTACCTTGAGACCCAGTACTTC. This chain connects TRBV12-3 or TRBV12-4 to TRBJ2-5; no reliable D call. Trimming removed 3 bases from V and 5 bases from J, with 13 bases in between. This CDR3 is 14 amino acids long.

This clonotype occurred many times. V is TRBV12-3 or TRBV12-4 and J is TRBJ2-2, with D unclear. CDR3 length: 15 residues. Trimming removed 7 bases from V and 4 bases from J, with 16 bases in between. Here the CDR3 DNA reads TGTGCCAGCACCGCTCACGTGGGAATCACCGGGGAGCTGTTTTTT. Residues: CASTAHVGITGELFF.

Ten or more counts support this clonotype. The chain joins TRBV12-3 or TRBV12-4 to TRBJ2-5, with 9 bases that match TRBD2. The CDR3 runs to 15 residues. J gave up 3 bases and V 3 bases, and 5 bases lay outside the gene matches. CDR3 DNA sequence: TGTGCCAGCAGTTTCTTGCGGGGGGGAAAAGAGACCCAGTACTTC. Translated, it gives CASSFLRGGKETQYF.

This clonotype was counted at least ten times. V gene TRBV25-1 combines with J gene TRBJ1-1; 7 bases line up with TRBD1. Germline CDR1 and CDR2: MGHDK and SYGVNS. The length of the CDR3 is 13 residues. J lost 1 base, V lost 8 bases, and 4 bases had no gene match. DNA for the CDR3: TGTGCCAGCGGGGGACAGCAGAACACTGAAGCTTTCTTT. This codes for CASGGQQNTEAFF.